The TCR beta chain under discussion was sequenced for a study of cytomegalovirus exposure and HLA in healthy donors. Findings and limits, study-wide: Cytomegalovirus-associated status was assigned to 150 or so TCR beta chains.

In regard to this clone: As yet, its antigen is unknown.

The PCR made use of 60 Vbeta and 13 Jbeta primers. The table came from immunoSEQ multiplex PCR; TCRdb's copy has only in-frame clones and leaves some out. The sample consists of around 120,000 clones, 70% to 85% of them appearing once. From germline, CDR1 is SGHKS and CDR2 YYEKEE (reference sequence). This CDR3 spans 14 amino acids. V lost 0 bases and J lost 4, with 8 bases in between. This receptor was taken from a woman in her 50s in good health and CMV-seropositive. The specimen was PBMCs. The chain recombines TRBV5-5 with TRBJ2-1; D might be TRBD1 (6 bases). In nucleotides, the CDR3 is TGTGCCAGCAGCTTGGGACAGGAGTACAATGAGCAGTTCTTC. Protein: CASSLGQEYNEQFF.